These 20 T cell receptor beta chains were all obtained from the same sample, sequenced in a study of regulatory T cells in long-lasting Graves disease. The time point: newly diagnosed GD, antithyroid drugs for less than 3 months. Generation of the TCR library employed RNA extracted from PBMCs. Assembly of TCR beta libraries relied on iRepertoire HTBI primers together with Arm-PCR of CDR3 regions. TCRdb called the multiplex PCR reads again in MiXCR, with one record for every CDR3 protein. The top ten hold over 15% of the sample, which has 350,000 to 450,000 distinct CDR3 sequences, more than 12% seen once. These data are also associated with another study on T cells in Graves' hyperthyroidism and ophthalmopathy.

The material sequenced was peripheral blood mononuclear cells (PBMCs), taken at new diagnosis, from a patient treated with antithyroid drugs. These TCRs come from a young woman with Graves disease.

This clonotype was detected many times. V and J are TRBV27 and TRBJ2-2; 11 bases fit TRBD2. V shed 4 bases, J shed 6 bases, and the junction held 7 bases outside the gene matches. The CDR3 contains 16 residues. Germline-derived CDR1 and CDR2 are MNHEY and SMNVEV (reference sequence). The CDR3 DNA reads TGTGCCAGCAGTTATCAACTAGCGGGAGTATCCGGGGAGCTGTTTTTT. This encodes CASSYQLAGVSGELFF.

This clonotype was seen a few times. The rearrangement uses TRBV6-1 and TRBJ2-7; 7 bases line up with TRBD1. Germline V gene lookup returns CDR1 MNHNS and CDR2 SASEGT. The CDR3 is 17 residues long. V was pared by 5 bases and J by 2 bases, with 15 bases of the junction left unmatched. This CDR3 reads CASSTHQGQPWTYEQYF. The CDR3 DNA follows: TGTGCCAGCAGTACTCACCAGGGACAGCCTTGGACCTACGAGCAGTACTTC.

The chain has TRBV11-2 and TRBJ2-3, with D unclear. This CDR3 spans 16 amino acids. Germline lookup yields CDR1 SGHAT and CDR2 FQNNGV. The V end was cut by 3 bases, the J end by 2 bases, with 15 bases between. CDR3 nucleotides: TGTGCCAGCAGCTTGCTTAACGGGCGATCCACAGATACGCAGTATTTT. It specifies CASSLLNGRSTDTQYF.

The V call is TRBV6-1, the J call TRBJ2-4, with D hard to call. The germline V gene has CDR1 MNHNS and CDR2 SASEGT. The CDR3 consists of 12 residues. Trimming removed 6 bases at V and 0 bases at J, with 3 bases between. The CDR3 spells CASRIAKNIQYF. CDR3 DNA: TGTGCCAGCAGGATAGCCAAAAACATTCAGTACTTC.

This chain uses TRBV2 with TRBJ1-1; the D is unclear. The length of the CDR3 is 14 residues. V was shortened by 5 bases and J by 1 base, with 11 bases between the two germline ends. The germline CDR1 and CDR2 sequences are SNHLY and FYNNEI. CDR3 sequence (DNA): TGTGCCAGCAGTAAATTGGACCCGAACACTGAAGCTTTCTTT. Residues: CASSKLDPNTEAFF.

This clonotype was observed once. A clone one base away is much larger, so this may be a read error. The genes are TRBV20-1 and TRBJ2-4; 9 nucleotides agree with TRBD2. This CDR3 contains 15 residues. V lost 6 bases and J lost 13; bases outside the gene matches: 19. Germline V gene lookup returns CDR1 DFQATT and CDR2 SNEGSKA (reference sequence). CDR3 in amino acids: CSAPAGGVSYNEQYF. The DNA for the CDR3 is TGCAGTGCCCCAGCGGGAGGAGTCTCCTACAATGAGCAGTACTTC.

The chain uses TRBV20-1 and TRBJ2-4, with TRBD2 matching over 15 bases. The CDR3 sequence is 15 residues long. V trimming: 6 bases; J trimming: 5 bases; junction bases outside the gene matches: 5. CDR1 is DFQATT, CDR2 SNEGSKA, per germline (reference sequence). CDR3 nucleotide sequence: TGCAGTGCCGACGGACTAGCGGGAGGGCAAAACATTCAGTACTTC. Protein: CSADGLAGGQNIQYF.

The CDR3 DNA reads as TGCAGTGCACTCCTGGGACTAGCGGGAAGCGAGCAGTACTTC. Protein product: CSALLGLAGSEQYF. The V call is TRBV20-1, the J call TRBJ2-7; 13 bases are shared with TRBD2. V shed 6 bases, J shed 6 bases, and the junction held 8 bases outside the gene matches. The CDR3 length is 14 residues. Looked up from germline, CDR1 is DFQATT and CDR2 is SNEGSKA (reference sequence).

This clonotype showed up many times. The V call is TRBV7-2, the J call TRBJ2-5; 14 bases match TRBD2. Trimming cost V 5 bases and J 4 bases; bases outside gene matches: 6. The germline V gene has CDR1 SGHTA and CDR2 FQGNSA. CDR3 size: 16 residues. This chain's CDR3 is CASSPLGTSGRETQYF. DNA of the CDR3: TGTGCCAGCAGCCCCCTGGGGACTAGCGGGAGAGAGACCCAGTACTTC.

This chain joins TRBV14 and TRBJ1-2; D call uncertain. The V and J ends lost 1 base and 10 bases respectively, with 13 bases between them. Germline V gene lookup returns CDR1 SGHDN and CDR2 FVKESK. This CDR3 region has 13 residues. The CDR3, as DNA: TGTGCCAGCAGCCAAGTTGCGGATGCTTTCTACACCTTC. Translation gives CASSQVADAFYTF.

This clonotype was seen many times. The CDR3 sequence: CASSLSGGLTEAFF. The CDR3 DNA follows: TGTGCCAGCAGTTTAAGCGGGGGGCTCACTGAAGCTTTCTTT. The chain employs TRBV27 and TRBJ1-1, with TRBD1 as a possible D gene (6 bases). The CDR3 totals 14 residues. The V end was cut by 2 bases, the J end by 4 bases, with 11 bases between. Germline CDR1 is MNHEY and CDR2 is SMNVEV (reference sequence).

This rearrangement joins TRBV29-1 to TRBJ2-3; D remains ambiguous. V was trimmed by 4 bases and J by 2 bases, leaving 13 bases between them. Germline V gives CDR1 SQVTM, CDR2 ANQGSEA. The CDR3 has 14 residues. CDR3 residues: CSVAKVRITDTQYF. CDR3 DNA: TGCAGCGTTGCGAAGGTCCGGATCACAGATACGCAGTATTTT.

This clonotype occurred many times. This chain joins TRBV2 and TRBJ2-1; D remains unclear. V was pared by 8 bases and J by 6 bases, with 8 bases between. There are 11 residues in the CDR3. Germline V gene data show CDR1 as SNHLY and CDR2 as FYNNEI. The CDR3 loop reads CASGLLNEQFF. The DNA of the CDR3 is TGTGCCAGCGGGTTACTCAATGAGCAGTTCTTC. Drawing the rest from reference TRBV2 and TRBJ2-1, the complete variable domain is EPEVTQTPSHQVTQMGQEVILRCVPISNHLYFYWYRQILGQKVEFLVSFYNNEISEKSEIFDDQFSVERPDGSNFTLKIRSTKLEDSAMYFCASGLLNEQFFGPGTRLTVL.

This clonotype showed up just a few times. This chain connects TRBV6-5 to TRBJ1-1, with no clear D. V lost 0 bases to trimming and J lost 2 bases, with 10 bases between them. Germline V gene sequence: CDR1 MNHEY, CDR2 SVGAGI. This CDR3 region has 15 residues. CDR3 coding DNA: TGTGCCAGCAGTTACTCCATTGCAGCCAACACTGAAGCTTTCTTT. Translation gives CASSYSIAANTEAFF.

The chain links TRBV5-1 to TRBJ1-1; tentative D call: TRBD1 (5 bases). The V gene lost 2 bases and the J gene lost 1 base, with 9 bases spanning the gap. The germline V gene has CDR1 SGHRS and CDR2 YFSETQ. This CDR3 is 14 amino acids long. The CDR3 nucleotides read TGCGCCAGCAGCTTCCGACAGCCGAACACTGAAGCTTTCTTT. Translation gives CASSFRQPNTEAFF.

In its sample, this clonotype was seen many times. The chain combines TRBV2 with TRBJ2-1; TRBD1 might be the D (5 bases). This CDR3 has 15 amino acids. With 5 bases removed from V and 1 base from J, the gap between germline ends came to 12 bases. The germline V gene has CDR1 SNHLY and CDR2 FYNNEI. In DNA, the CDR3 is TGTGCCAGCAGTCTCAGGGCCCCGTCCTACAATGAGCAGTTCTTC. Amino acids: CASSLRAPSYNEQFF.

V is TRBV4-1 and J is TRBJ2-7, with D tentatively TRBD2 (5 bases). Trimming took off 1 base at V and 2 bases at J, with 9 bases between the two ends. This CDR3 contains 14 residues. Germline V gene data show CDR1 as MGHRA and CDR2 as YSYEKL. The DNA of the CDR3 is TGCGCCAGCAGCCAAGCCAGCGGTGCCTACGAGCAGTACTTC. It specifies CASSQASGAYEQYF.

This clonotype was seen many times. This chain uses TRBV5-1 with TRBJ2-2; the match to TRBD1 covers 8 bases. J gave up 6 bases and V 4 bases, and 20 bases lay outside the gene matches. The CDR3 has 19 residues. The germline CDR1 and CDR2 sequences are SGHRS and YFSETQ. Here the CDR3 reads CASSPRPAGPGGSAGELFF. The DNA of the CDR3 is TGCGCCAGCAGCCCCCGGCCGGCGGGGCCAGGGGGCTCTGCCGGGGAGCTGTTTTTT.

This rearrangement joins TRBV7-3 to TRBJ2-1; 7 bases fit TRBD1. The CDR3 totals 16 residues. Germline loops: CDR1 SGHTA, CDR2 FQGTGA. The V segment lost 5 bases and the J segment 5 bases; nucleotides outside the gene matches: 12. The chain's CDR3 is CASSASTGIGDNEQFF. The CDR3 coding sequence is TGTGCCAGCAGCGCCTCGACAGGGATCGGTGACAATGAGCAGTTCTTC. Using reference TRBV7-3 and TRBJ2-1 for the parts outside the CDR3, the full variable domain is GAGVSQTPSNKVTEKGKYVELRCDPISGHTALYWYRQSLGQGPEFLIYFQGTGAADDSGLPNDRFFAVRPEGSVSTLKIQRTERGDSAVYLCASSASTGIGDNEQFFGPGTRLTVL.

The chain joins TRBV6-5 to TRBJ2-3; 16 positions match TRBD2. The CDR3 runs to 19 residues. Trimming at V came to 3 bases and at J to 2 bases, leaving 8 bases not matched to a gene. CDR1 and CDR2 (germline): MNHEY, SVGAGI. CDR3 in DNA: TGTGCCAGCAGTTATAGTTCGGGACTAGCGGGAGGGCCCACAGATACGCAGTATTTT. It encodes CASSYSSGLAGGPTDTQYF.